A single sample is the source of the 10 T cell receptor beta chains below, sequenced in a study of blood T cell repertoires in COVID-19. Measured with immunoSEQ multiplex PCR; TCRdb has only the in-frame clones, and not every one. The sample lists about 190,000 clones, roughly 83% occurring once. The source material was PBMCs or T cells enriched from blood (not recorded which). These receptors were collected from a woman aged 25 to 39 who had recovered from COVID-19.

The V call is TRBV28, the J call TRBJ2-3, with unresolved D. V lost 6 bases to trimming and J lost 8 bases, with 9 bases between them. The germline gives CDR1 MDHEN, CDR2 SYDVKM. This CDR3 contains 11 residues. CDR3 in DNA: TGTGCCAGCAGGTCAGGTAGTACGCAGTATTTT. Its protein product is CASRSGSTQYF.

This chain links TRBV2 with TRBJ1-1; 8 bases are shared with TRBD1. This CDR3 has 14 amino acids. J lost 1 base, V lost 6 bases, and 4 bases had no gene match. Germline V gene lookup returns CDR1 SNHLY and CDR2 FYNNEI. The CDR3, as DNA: TGTGCCAGCAGCCTACAGGGGGGGAACACTGAAGCTTTCTTT. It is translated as CASSLQGGNTEAFF. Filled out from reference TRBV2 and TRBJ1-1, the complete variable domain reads EPEVTQTPSHQVTQMGQEVILRCVPISNHLYFYWYRQILGQKVEFLVSFYNNEISEKSEIFDDQFSVERPDGSNFTLKIRSTKLEDSAMYFCASSLQGGNTEAFFGQGTRLTVV.

The CDR3 loop reads CASSLGGGGVGYTF. The CDR3, as DNA: TGTGCCAGCAGCTTAGGAGGGGGCGGGGTAGGCTACACCTTC. The V gene is TRBV7-6, the J gene TRBJ1-2; TRBD1 aligns across 7 bases. Losses at the gene ends were 1 base for V and 8 bases for J; bases not matched to a gene: 7. CDR1 is SGHVS, CDR2 FNYEAQ, per germline. The CDR3 length is 14 residues.

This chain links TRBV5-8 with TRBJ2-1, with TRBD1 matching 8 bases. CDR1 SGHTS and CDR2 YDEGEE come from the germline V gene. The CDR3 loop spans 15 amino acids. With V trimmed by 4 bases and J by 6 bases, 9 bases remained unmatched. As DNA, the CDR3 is TGTGCCAGCAGCAAGGGGACAGGAACCCTCAATGAGCAGTTCTTC. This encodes CASSKGTGTLNEQFF.

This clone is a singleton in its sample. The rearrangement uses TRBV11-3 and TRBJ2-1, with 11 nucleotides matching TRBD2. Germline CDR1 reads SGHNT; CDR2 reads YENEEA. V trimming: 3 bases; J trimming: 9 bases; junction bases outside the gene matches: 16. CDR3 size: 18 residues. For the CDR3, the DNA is TGTGCCAGCAGCTTCCAAGGACTAGCGGGTCCCTCCCTCGGTGAGCAGTTCTTC. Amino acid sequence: CASSFQGLAGPSLGEQFF.

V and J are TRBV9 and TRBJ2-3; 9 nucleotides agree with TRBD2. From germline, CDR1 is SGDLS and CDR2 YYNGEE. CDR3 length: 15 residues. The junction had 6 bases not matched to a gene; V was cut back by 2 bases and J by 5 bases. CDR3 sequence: CASSVQAGGIDTQYF. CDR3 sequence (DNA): TGTGCCAGCAGCGTTCAAGCGGGAGGAATAGATACGCAGTATTTT.

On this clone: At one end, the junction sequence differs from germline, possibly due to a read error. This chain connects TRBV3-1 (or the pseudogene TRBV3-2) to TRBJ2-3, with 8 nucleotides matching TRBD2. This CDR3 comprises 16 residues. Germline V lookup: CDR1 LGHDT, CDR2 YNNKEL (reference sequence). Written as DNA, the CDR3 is TGTGCCAGCAGCAAAGACGGGGGGGCCCACACAGATACGCAGTATTTT. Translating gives CASSKDGGAHTDTQYF.

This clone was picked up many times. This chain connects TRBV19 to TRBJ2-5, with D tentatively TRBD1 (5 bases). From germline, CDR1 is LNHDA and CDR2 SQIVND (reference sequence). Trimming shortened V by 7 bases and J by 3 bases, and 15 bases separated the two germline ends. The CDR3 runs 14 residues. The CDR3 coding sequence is TGTGCCAGTAAGACACAGGCCTCGAAAGAGACCCAGTACTTC. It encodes CASKTQASKETQYF. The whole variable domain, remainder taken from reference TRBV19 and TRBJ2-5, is DGGITQSPKYLFRKEGQNVTLSCEQNLNHDAMYWYRQDPGQGLRLIYYSQIVNDFQKGDIAEGYSVSREKKESFPLTVTSAQKNPTAFYLCASKTQASKETQYFGPGTRLLVL.

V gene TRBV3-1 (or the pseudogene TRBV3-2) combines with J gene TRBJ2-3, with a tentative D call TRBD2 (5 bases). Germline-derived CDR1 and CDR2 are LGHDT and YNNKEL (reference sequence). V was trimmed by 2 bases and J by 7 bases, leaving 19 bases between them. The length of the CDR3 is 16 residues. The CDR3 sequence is CASSQRLAPTYNTQYF. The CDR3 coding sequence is TGTGCCAGCAGCCAACGGCTAGCTCCTACTTATAATACGCAGTATTTT.

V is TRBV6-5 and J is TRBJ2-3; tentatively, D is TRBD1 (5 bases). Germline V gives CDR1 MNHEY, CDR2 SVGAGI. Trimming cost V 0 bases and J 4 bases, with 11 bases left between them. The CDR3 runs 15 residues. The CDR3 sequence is CASSYSAGIPDTQYF. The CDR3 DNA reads TGTGCCAGCAGTTACTCGGCAGGGATCCCAGATACGCAGTATTTT.